The present entry profiles one T cell receptor beta chain with its context. The data stem from a study of cytomegalovirus exposure and HLA in healthy donors. The PCR was carried out with 60 Vbeta primers and 13 Jbeta primers. Authors' analysis steps: The count from a later analysis was 60 million to 85 million unique TCR beta chains, about 10 million of them shared. This table comes from immunoSEQ multiplex PCR, and its TCRdb copy is limited to in-frame clones, with some not included. That table furnishes V, J and clone size, whereas the DNA furnished D and trimming. The sample contains around 150,000 clones, about 80% of which appear only once. There are 15 residues in the CDR3. V was shortened by 6 bases and J by 7 bases, with 21 bases between the two germline ends. Germline CDR1 reads LNHDA; CDR2 reads SQIVND (reference sequence).

The V call is TRBV19, the J call TRBJ1-2, with a tentative D call TRBD1 (6 bases). The sequence came from a female donor in good health and CMV-seronegative. Sequencing used PBMCs. The CDR3, as DNA: TGTGCCAGTAGCCACCGTGATCAGGGGCGGGCTGGCTACACCTTC. Protein: CASSHRDQGRAGYTF.